This entry lists 8 T cell receptor beta chains sequenced from one sample in a study of cytomegalovirus exposure and HLA in healthy donors. PCR used 60 Vbeta primers and 13 Jbeta primers. Some clones are missing from TCRdb's copy, which holds only in-frame ones; the method was immunoSEQ multiplex PCR. This repertoire shows roughly 130,000 clones, roughly 78% found once; its top ten account for about 5.3%. Sequenced: PBMCs. The receptors derive from a man aged 25 to 40 in good health and CMV-seronegative.

V usage is TRBV4-3 and J usage is TRBJ1-5; D is unresolved. V was pared by 0 bases and J by 2 bases, with 5 bases between. Per germline, CDR1 LGHNA and CDR2 YSLEER. This CDR3 spans 14 amino acids. CDR3 bases: TGCGCCAGCAGCCAAGAACTGGGCAATCAGCCCCAGCATTTT. It is translated as CASSQELGNQPQHF.

This chain connects TRBV19 to TRBJ2-1; possible D gene TRBD2, 5 bases. Germline CDR1 and CDR2: LNHDA and SQIVND (reference sequence). The CDR3 sequence is 13 residues long. The V and J ends lost 3 bases and 7 bases respectively, with 10 bases between them. The CDR3 here is CASSIGLQNEQFF. The DNA of the CDR3 is TGTGCCAGTAGTATCGGACTTCAGAATGAGCAGTTCTTC.

This clone has only a few counts. The chain uses TRBV19 and TRBJ1-1; 10 bases agree with TRBD1. CDR3 length: 16 amino acids. The V and J ends lost 7 bases and 4 bases, in that order; junction bases with no gene match: 12. The germline CDR1 and CDR2 sequences are LNHDA and SQIVND (reference sequence). CDR3 amino acids: CASTPNDRGLATEAFF. The CDR3 region has the DNA TGTGCCAGTACCCCTAACGACAGGGGGCTCGCCACTGAAGCTTTCTTT.

V gene TRBV7-2 combines with J gene TRBJ2-7, with D possibly matching TRBD2 (6 bases). This CDR3 is 13 amino acids long. The germline CDR1 and CDR2 sequences are SGHTA and FQGNSA. Deletions cut 3 bases from V and 6 bases from J, with 12 bases between. The DNA of the CDR3 is TGTGCCAGCAGCTTTGGAGGGTTGAGCGAGCAGTACTTC. Translating it yields CASSFGGLSEQYF.

This clone was found a few times. This chain uses TRBV4-3 with TRBJ2-3; 8 nucleotides match TRBD2. The germline V gene encodes CDR1 LGHNA and CDR2 YSLEER. The trim removed 0 bases at V and 2 bases at J, leaving 4 bases unmatched. The CDR3 is 16 residues long. The CDR3 here is CASSQEERGLTDTQYF. The CDR3 DNA sequence: TGCGCCAGCAGCCAAGAGGAGCGGGGGCTCACAGATACGCAGTATTTT.

The chain combines TRBV28 with TRBJ2-2; 8 bases fit TRBD2. Losses at the gene ends were 6 bases for V and 5 bases for J; bases not matched to a gene: 11. Germline CDR1 reads MDHEN; CDR2 reads SYDVKM. The CDR3 has 16 residues. For the CDR3, the DNA is TGTGCCAGCAGACCCCCCGGGAGGGAGGGTACCGGGGAGCTGTTTTTT. Encoded protein: CASRPPGREGTGELFF.

The chain uses TRBV6-6 and TRBJ1-5, with 11 positions matching TRBD1. J lost 7 bases, V lost 4 bases, and 9 bases had no gene match. This CDR3 contains 16 residues. CDR1 is MNHNY, CDR2 SVGAGI, per germline (reference sequence). The CDR3 bases are TGTGCCAGCAGTTCCTTAGGACAGGGGGCGCGGCAGCCCCAGCATTTT. This gives the protein CASSSLGQGARQPQHF.

In this sample, this clone turned up once. The CDR3 nucleotides read TGTGCCAGCAGTTACCGGGACAGATATTCACCCCTCCACTTT. This codes for CASSYRDRYSPLHF. This chain uses TRBV6-6 with TRBJ1-6, with 7 bases matching TRBD1. This CDR3 has 14 residues. The germline CDR1 and CDR2 sequences are MNHNY and SVGAGI (reference sequence). Trimming removed 2 bases from V and 8 bases from J; junction bases left unmatched: 3.